The 2 T cell receptor beta chains in this list originate from one sample, sequenced in a study of response to subunit inactivated influenza vaccine. One entry per CDR3 protein results from TCRdb running MiXCR on the RT-PCR reads. Here the sample spans hundreds of thousands of distinct CDR3 sequences, about 20% being singletons. Sequenced here: PBMCs from blood, sampled approximately 22 months after vaccination. Receptors were obtained from a man aged 45 to 75 who received an inactivated influenza vaccine.

Here the CDR3 reads CASSFVTSASDEQFF. CDR3 nucleotide sequence: TGTGCCAGCAGTTTCGTCACTAGCGCCTCCGATGAGCAGTTCTTC. The V and J genes are TRBV12-3 or TRBV12-4 and TRBJ2-1, with 7 bases identical to TRBD2. The J segment lost 8 bases and the V segment lost 3 bases, leaving 10 bases of the junction unmatched. The CDR3 contains 15 residues.

This chain links TRBV4-3 with TRBJ2-3; D possibly corresponds to TRBD1 (7 bases). CDR1 LGHNA and CDR2 YSLEER come from the germline V gene. The CDR3 runs to 15 residues. V dropped 0 bases and J dropped 6 bases, with 13 bases sitting between them. The CDR3 nucleotides read TGCGCCAGCAGCCAAGAGGAGGGGGCCGGGGATACGCAGTATTTT. It specifies CASSQEEGAGDTQYF.